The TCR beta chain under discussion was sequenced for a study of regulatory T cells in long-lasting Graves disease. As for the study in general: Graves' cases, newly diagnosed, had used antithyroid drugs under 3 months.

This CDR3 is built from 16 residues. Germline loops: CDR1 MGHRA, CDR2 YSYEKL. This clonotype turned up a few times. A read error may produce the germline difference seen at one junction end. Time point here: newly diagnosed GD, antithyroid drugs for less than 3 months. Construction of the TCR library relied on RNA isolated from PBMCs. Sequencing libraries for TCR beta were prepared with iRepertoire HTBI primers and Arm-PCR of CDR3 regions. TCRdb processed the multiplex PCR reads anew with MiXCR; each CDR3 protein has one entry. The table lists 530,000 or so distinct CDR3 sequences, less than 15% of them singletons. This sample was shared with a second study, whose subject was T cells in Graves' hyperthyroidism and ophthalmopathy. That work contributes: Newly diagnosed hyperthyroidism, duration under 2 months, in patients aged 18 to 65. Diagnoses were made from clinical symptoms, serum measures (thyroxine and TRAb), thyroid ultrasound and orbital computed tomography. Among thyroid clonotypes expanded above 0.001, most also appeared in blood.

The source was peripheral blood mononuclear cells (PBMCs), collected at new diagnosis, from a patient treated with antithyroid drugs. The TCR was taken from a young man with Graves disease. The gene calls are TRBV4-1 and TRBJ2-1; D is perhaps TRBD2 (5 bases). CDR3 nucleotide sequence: TGTGCCAGCAGCCCTTTAGAGGGAGTGGCCAACAATGAGCAGTTCTTC. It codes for CASSPLEGVANNEQFF.